Listed below are T cell receptor beta chains from one sample, sequenced in a study of cytomegalovirus exposure and HLA in healthy donors. The assay was immunoSEQ multiplex PCR, and TCRdb's table has in-frame clones only and misses some. The profile covers about 160,000 clones, with approximately 78% appearing a single time and approximately 2.1% taken by the ten largest. Sequenced input: PBMCs. These receptor sequences come from a woman aged 18-29 years in good health and CMV-seronegative. CDR3s include the opening cysteine and the closing phenylalanine or tryptophan. D genes are given only for firm matches. The size entry is marked missing in some rows and otherwise reads once, few, many or a size class.

>TRBJ2-7|TRBV28|.|TRBD1
TGTGCCAGCCGACACCTGACAGGGACCTACGAGCAGTACTTC
CASRHLTGTYEQYF
>TRBJ1-6|TRBV7-9|.|.
TGTGCCAGCAGCTTCCCGGGTTATTCACCCCTCCACTTT
CASSFPGYSPLHF
>TRBJ2-6|TRBV4-1|.|TRBD1
TGCGCCAGCAGCCAACTCGGACAGGGGGTTTCGGGGGCCAACGTCCTGACTTTC
CASSQLGQGVSGANVLTF
>TRBJ2-5|TRBV5-4|.|.
TGTGCCAGCAGCTTGGCCGGGACACTACTACAAGAGACCCAGTACTTC
CASSLAGTLLQETQYF
>TRBJ2-1|TRBV9|.|TRBD2
TGTGCCAGCAGCGTAAGCGGGAGAGTCTACAATGAGCAGTTCTTC
CASSVSGRVYNEQFF
>TRBJ1-1|TRBV6-1|.|.
TGTGCCAGCAGTGGAGGTGGAAGAACGTTT
CASSGGGRTF
>TRBJ2-3|TRBV7-2|.|TRBD2
TGTGCCAGCAGCCTGCGGACTAGCGGAGATACGCAGTATTTT
CASSLRTSGDTQYF
>TRBJ2-2|TRBV6-5|once|.
TGTGCCAGCAGGCCCGACAGAGACACCGGGGAGCTGTTTTTT
CASRPDRDTGELFF
>TRBJ2-7|TRBV9|.|TRBD2
TGTGCCAGCAGCGTAGAGTTTGGTTTTAGCGGGGACGAGCAGTACTTC
CASSVEFGFSGDEQYF
>TRBJ2-2|TRBV6-6|.|.
TGTGCCAGCAGTTATTACTCAGGGTTGGGGGAGCTGTTTTTT
CASSYYSGLGELFF
>TRBJ2-3|TRBV7-2|.|.
TGTGCCAGCAGCTTAAGTCTAGCCTCAGATACGCAGTATTTT
CASSLSLASDTQYF